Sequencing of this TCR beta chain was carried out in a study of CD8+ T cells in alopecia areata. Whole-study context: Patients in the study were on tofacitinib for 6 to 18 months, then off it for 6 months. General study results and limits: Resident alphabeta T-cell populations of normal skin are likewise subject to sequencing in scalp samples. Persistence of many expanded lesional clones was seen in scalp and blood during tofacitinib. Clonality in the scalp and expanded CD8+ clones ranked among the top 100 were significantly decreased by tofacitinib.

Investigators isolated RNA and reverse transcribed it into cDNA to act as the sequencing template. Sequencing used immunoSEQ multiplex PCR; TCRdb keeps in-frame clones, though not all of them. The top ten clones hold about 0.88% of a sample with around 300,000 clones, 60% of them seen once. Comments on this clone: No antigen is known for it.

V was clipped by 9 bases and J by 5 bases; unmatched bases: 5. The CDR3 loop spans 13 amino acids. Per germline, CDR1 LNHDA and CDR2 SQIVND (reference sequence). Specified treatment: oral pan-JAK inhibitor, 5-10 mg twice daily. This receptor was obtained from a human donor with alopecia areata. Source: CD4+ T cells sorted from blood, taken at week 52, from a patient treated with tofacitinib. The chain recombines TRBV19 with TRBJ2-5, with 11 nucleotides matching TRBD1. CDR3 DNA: TGTGCCAGCAGGACAGGGGGCATGGAGACCCAGTACTTC. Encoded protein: CASRTGGMETQYF.